This T cell receptor (beta chain) was obtained from a study of T cell changes during pregnancy in multiple sclerosis. Some clones are missing from TCRdb's copy, which holds only in-frame ones; the method was immunoSEQ multiplex PCR. The sample lists about 49,000 clones; 85% to 95% were seen once. The sequenced sample was CD8+ T cells from peripheral blood mononuclear cells, obtained in the first trimester of pregnancy. The sequence came from a female donor with multiple sclerosis, enrolled in a pregnancy study.

The CDR3 sequence: CASMGGVTDTQYF. CDR3 DNA: TGTGCCAGCATGGGCGGGGTCACAGATACGCAGTATTTT. The V gene is TRBV2, the J gene TRBJ2-3, with D maybe TRBD2 (6 bases). Trimming took off 7 bases at V and 2 bases at J, with 10 bases between the two ends. CDR3 length equals 13 residues. Germline loops: CDR1 SNHLY, CDR2 FYNNEI.